This note documents a single T cell receptor beta chain sequence. Its antigen is not identified. The same CDR3 is also encoded by other DNA sequences in this sample. Germline loops: CDR1 LNHDA, CDR2 SQIVND (reference sequence). The length of the CDR3 is 15 residues. V was shortened by 1 base and J by 2 bases, with 10 bases between the two germline ends. The data were obtained in a study of T cell responses to AZD1222 COVID-19 vaccine. On the study more broadly: Second-dose timings of about 4 or about 12 weeks were pooled. Broader study findings: Among the donors, most were white British and more were female, and clonal diversity was possibly underestimated. Only six people who got AZD1222 tested seropositive at baseline. As reported, nearly half of all spike-specific TCRs target variant regions that are unmutated.

Sequencing used immunoSEQ multiplex PCR; TCRdb keeps in-frame clones, though not all of them. Among fewer than 150,000 clones listed, 88% were seen once. This TCR was sampled from an adult in good health. The chain combines TRBV19 with TRBJ2-3, with D maybe TRBD2 (5 bases). Sequenced material: peripheral blood, taken on day 0 of AZD1222 vaccination. The CDR3 nucleotides are TGTGCCAGTAGTATAGGAGGGCAGAACACAGATACGCAGTATTTT. Translating it yields CASSIGGQNTDTQYF.